Shown below are 21 T cell receptor beta chains from a single sample sequenced in a study of T cells in localized non-small cell lung cancer. Sequencing used immunoSEQ multiplex PCR; TCRdb keeps in-frame clones, though not all of them. The repertoire holds 130,000 or so clones, with more than 70% as singletons. The sequences come from peripheral blood, collected before any cancer treatment. The receptors were gathered from a female donor older than 55 with stage I lung adenocarcinoma.

The rearrangement uses TRBV2 and TRBJ2-7; D call uncertain. The CDR3 is made up of 12 amino acids. Per the germline V gene, CDR1 is SNHLY and CDR2 is FYNNEI. Trimming removed 7 bases from V and 5 bases from J, with 12 bases in between. CDR3 nucleotides: TGTGCCAGCAATAGTAGGACGAACGAGCAGTACTTC. This encodes CASNSRTNEQYF.

The rearrangement joins TRBV28 to TRBJ2-5, with 15 bases aligning to TRBD2. Trimming removed 5 bases from V and 6 bases from J; junction bases left unmatched: 7. Germline V gene data show CDR1 as MDHEN and CDR2 as SYDVKM. The CDR3 totals 16 residues. The CDR3 nucleotides read TGTGCCAGCAGTACAGGACTAGCGGGAGGGAGGCAGACCCAGTACTTC. As protein: CASSTGLAGGRQTQYF.

This chain links TRBV4-1 with TRBJ2-3; 8 bases are a match to TRBD2. Germline-derived CDR1 and CDR2 are MGHRA and YSYEKL. The CDR3 consists of 19 residues. Trimming removed 5 bases from V and 2 bases from J; junction bases left unmatched: 18. The CDR3 nucleotides are TGCGCCAGCAGCACAAGTCATAGATCCGTAGCGGGGCACACAGATACGCAGTATTTT. Its protein product is CASSTSHRSVAGHTDTQYF.

This sequence joins TRBV11-2 and TRBJ2-5; possibly TRBD1 for D (6 bases). Germline V CDR1 and CDR2: SGHAT, FQNNGV. Trimming stripped 4 bases from V and 1 base from J, with 13 bases between. The CDR3 loop spans 15 amino acids. The CDR3 region has the DNA TGTGCCAGCAGCTCCGGTACAGGGAGCCAAGAGACCCAGTACTTC. This codes for CASSSGTGSQETQYF.

The chain joins TRBV5-1 to TRBJ1-1; 7 bases fit TRBD1. V lost 4 bases and J lost 0; bases outside the gene matches: 9. Germline CDR1 SGHRS, CDR2 YFSETQ. This CDR3 spans 16 amino acids. Here the CDR3 reads CASSPGWGQLNTEAFF. The CDR3 DNA is TGCGCCAGCAGCCCAGGGTGGGGACAGTTGAACACTGAAGCTTTCTTT.

The V call is TRBV7-6, the J call TRBJ2-7; 8 bases align to TRBD2. This CDR3 is built from 15 residues. With V trimmed by 4 bases and J by 3 bases, 8 bases remained unmatched. Germline lookup yields CDR1 SGHVS and CDR2 FNYEAQ. This CDR3 is CASSSGGQRSYEQYF. In DNA form, the CDR3 reads TGTGCCAGCAGCTCGGGGGGGCAACGAAGCTACGAGCAGTACTTC.

This rearrangement joins TRBV7-3 to TRBJ2-1; D assignment may be TRBD1 or TRBD2 (6 bases each). The V gene's germline CDR1 is SGHTA and CDR2 FQGTGA. The ends were cut back, 1 base at V and 6 bases at J, with 13 bases in the middle. The CDR3 consists of 15 residues. The CDR3: CASSLRGARGNEQFF. DNA of the CDR3: TGTGCCAGCAGCTTAAGGGGGGCCCGGGGCAATGAGCAGTTCTTC.

The chain couples TRBV4-1 to TRBJ2-7; D unresolved. Between the trimmed V and J ends, which lost 2 bases and 6 bases, there was a span of 17 bases. The CDR3 is 15 residues long. Per the germline V gene, CDR1 is MGHRA and CDR2 is YSYEKL. The CDR3 is CASSQPRLASGEQYF. The CDR3 coding sequence is TGCGCCAGCAGCCAACCCCGTTTAGCCTCGGGCGAGCAGTACTTC.

The V call is TRBV2, the J call TRBJ1-5, with 7 bases matching TRBD1. CDR1 is SNHLY, CDR2 FYNNEI, per germline. The CDR3 extends over 15 amino acids. The V gene end was trimmed by 4 bases and the J gene end by 5 bases; junction bases not matched to a gene: 8. CDR3: CASSVGTEPYQPQHF. DNA for the CDR3: TGTGCCAGCAGTGTAGGGACAGAACCTTATCAGCCCCAGCATTTT. Based on the CDR3 plus reference TRBV2 and TRBJ1-5, the full variable domain is EPEVTQTPSHQVTQMGQEVILRCVPISNHLYFYWYRQILGQKVEFLVSFYNNEISEKSEIFDDQFSVERPDGSNFTLKIRSTKLEDSAMYFCASSVGTEPYQPQHFGDGTRLSIL.

This sequence joins TRBV28 and TRBJ1-2; D unclear. Germline V gene sequence: CDR1 MDHEN, CDR2 SYDVKM. There are 13 residues in the CDR3. Trimming left V 3 bases short and J 8 bases short, with 13 bases between. CDR3 DNA: TGTGCCAGCAGTTTTATGGCAGAGGACGGCTACACCTTC. Protein: CASSFMAEDGYTF.

This clone turned up a few times. Within the sample, other DNA sequences also encode this same CDR3. This chain links TRBV11-2 with TRBJ2-3; D remains ambiguous. The CDR3 is 14 amino acids. The V end lost 1 base, the J end lost 2 bases, and 7 bases lay between the germline ends. The germline CDR1 and CDR2 sequences are SGHAT and FQNNGV. The CDR3 is CASSLGGPTDTQYF. The CDR3 DNA follows: TGTGCCAGCAGCTTAGGCGGCCCCACAGATACGCAGTATTTT. The full variable domain, rest sourced from reference TRBV11-2 and TRBJ2-3, is EAGVAQSPRYKIIEKRQSVAFWCNPISGHATLYWYQQILGQGPKLLIQFQNNGVVDDSQLPKDRFSAERLKGVDSTLKIQPAKLEDSAVYLCASSLGGPTDTQYFGPGTRLTVL.

V is TRBV29-1 and J is TRBJ2-3, with 7 bases identical to TRBD1. V was pared by 6 bases and J by 3 bases, with 12 bases of the junction left unmatched. The length of the CDR3 is 15 residues. Germline CDR1 is SQVTM and CDR2 is ANQGSEA. CDR3 sequence (DNA): TGCAGCGTAAGAACCAGCGGCAGGGGGACAGATACGCAGTATTTT. Its protein product is CSVRTSGRGTDTQYF.

The V gene is TRBV5-6, the J gene TRBJ2-7, with TRBD1 identical over 7 bases. The CDR3 is made up of 17 amino acids. The germline CDR1 and CDR2 sequences are SGHDT and YYEEEE. J lost 0 bases, V lost 3 bases, and 12 bases had no gene match. The CDR3 DNA reads as TGTGCCAGCAGCTCCACCTCGTCCCGGGACAGCTCCTACGAGCAGTACTTC. It is translated as CASSSTSSRDSSYEQYF.

This sequence joins TRBV7-9 and TRBJ2-7; D ambiguous. This CDR3 is built from 14 residues. Trimming cost V 3 bases and J 3 bases, with 12 bases left between them. Germline V gives CDR1 SEHNR, CDR2 FQNEAQ (reference sequence). The CDR3 region is CASSFNGRRYEQYF. The CDR3 DNA reads as TGTGCCAGCAGCTTCAACGGCCGTCGCTACGAGCAGTACTTC. The full variable domain, rest sourced from reference TRBV7-9 and TRBJ2-7, is DTGVSQNPRHKITKRGQNVTFRCDPISEHNRLYWYRQTLGQGPEFLTYFQNEAQLEKSRLLSDRFSAERPKGSFSTLEIQRTEQGDSAMYLCASSFNGRRYEQYFGPGTRLTVT.

V gene TRBV5-5 combines with J gene TRBJ1-3; the match to TRBD1 covers 7 bases. The V gene end was trimmed by 5 bases and the J gene end by 1 base; junction bases not matched to a gene: 3. This CDR3 contains 14 residues. Germline CDR1 is SGHKS and CDR2 is YYEKEE (reference sequence). The CDR3 sequence is CASRATGSGNTIYF. Here the CDR3 DNA reads TGTGCCAGCAGGGCGACAGGGTCTGGAAACACCATATATTTT.

This clone occurred once. V and J are TRBV6-5 and TRBJ1-5, with unresolved D. The CDR3 is made up of 13 amino acids. Germline values: CDR1 MNHEY, CDR2 SVGAGI. Trimming took off 4 bases at V and 0 bases at J, with 4 bases between the two ends. This CDR3 is CASSSISNQPQHF. The CDR3 coding sequence is TGTGCCAGCAGTTCGATTAGCAATCAGCCCCAGCATTTT.

V and J are TRBV15 and TRBJ1-2; no definite D call. Germline V gene sequence: CDR1 LNHNV, CDR2 YYDKDF (reference sequence). This CDR3 is built from 13 residues. With 1 base removed from V and 4 bases from J, the gap between germline ends came to 7 bases. The CDR3 nucleotides are TGTGCCACCAGCAGAGGGCAGCTCTATGGCTACACCTTC. Protein product: CATSRGQLYGYTF.

The chain carries TRBV27 and TRBJ1-6, with D perhaps matching TRBD1 (5 bases). Trimming took off 2 bases at V and 13 bases at J, with 15 bases between the two ends. This CDR3 has 14 amino acids. Germline V gene sequence: CDR1 MNHEY, CDR2 SMNVEV (reference sequence). CDR3 nucleotide sequence: TGTGCCAGCAGTTTACGCGACAGCCTCTACCCCCTCCACTTT. This gives the protein CASSLRDSLYPLHF.

The chain employs TRBV5-4 and TRBJ2-5; no clear D gene. Per the germline V gene, CDR1 is SGHNT and CDR2 is YYREEE (reference sequence). There are 14 residues in the CDR3. With 9 bases removed from V and 5 bases from J, the gap between germline ends came to 20 bases. The CDR3 is CATRNPGRSETQYF. CDR3 nucleotide sequence: TGTGCCACCCGAAATCCAGGTCGCTCGGAGACCCAGTACTTC.

The chain is built from TRBV23-1 and TRBJ2-7; D not resolved. TRBV23-1 falls under the ORF class, with uncertain function. The CDR3 is 11 residues long. The V gene lost 4 bases and the J gene lost 6 bases, with 7 bases spanning the gap. The CDR3 DNA sequence: TGCGCCAGCAGTCTGACCCCCGAGCAGTACTTC. Translated: CASSLTPEQYF.

This sequence joins TRBV28 and TRBJ2-7; D is uncertain. CDR3 size: 12 residues. V was trimmed by 5 bases and J by 4 bases, leaving 9 bases between them. Germline V gene lookup returns CDR1 MDHEN and CDR2 SYDVKM. CDR3 sequence (DNA): TGTGCCAGCAGTCCCTACGGTTACGAGCAGTACTTC. Its protein product is CASSPYGYEQYF.